A single sample gave rise to the 31 T cell receptor beta chains below, sequenced in a study of PD-1 blockade in classical Hodgkin lymphoma. Sample time point: newly diagnosed, previously untreated cHL patient sample. Thawed PBMCs supplied CD8+ T cells via magnetic negative selection. Produced via immunoSEQ multiplex PCR; TCRdb's table is partial and in-frame only. Of approximately 21,000 clones in the sample, about 83% were seen once. The sequenced sample was CD8+ T cells from blood. The origin of the receptors is a human donor with classical Hodgkin lymphoma.

The sample holds a few counts of this clone. This sequence joins TRBV10-2 and TRBJ1-1; no reliable D call. V dropped 0 bases and J dropped 7 bases, with 3 bases sitting between them. The length of the CDR3 is 11 residues. The germline gives CDR1 WSHSY, CDR2 SAAADI. This chain's CDR3 is CASSESFEAFF. CDR3 sequence (DNA): TGCGCCAGCAGTGAGTCGTTTGAAGCTTTCTTT.

This rearrangement joins TRBV10-3 to TRBJ2-3; D not certain. This CDR3 comprises 15 residues. Germline V gene lookup returns CDR1 ENHRY and CDR2 SYGVKD. V lost 2 bases, J lost 1 base, and 10 bases lay in between. CDR3 sequence reads: CAISERAWGTDTQYF. In DNA, the CDR3 is TGTGCCATCAGTGAGCGGGCCTGGGGCACAGATACGCAGTATTTT.

The sample holds a few counts of this clone. The chain uses TRBV6-1 and TRBJ1-1, with D unclear. The CDR3 is made up of 15 amino acids. CDR1 is MNHNS, CDR2 SASEGT, per germline. Trimming removed 0 bases from V and 0 bases from J, with 8 bases in between. The CDR3 DNA is TGTGCCAGCAGTGAAGCGAATGAGATGAACACTGAAGCTTTCTTT. Its protein product is CASSEANEMNTEAFF.

The V call is TRBV28, the J call TRBJ2-5; D tentatively fits TRBD1 or TRBD2 (5 bases each). Germline lookup yields CDR1 MDHEN and CDR2 SYDVKM. CDR3 length equals 15 residues. V lost 5 bases and J 0 bases, leaving 13 bases between the germline ends. The CDR3 sequence: CASSPTVGDQETQYF. The DNA for the CDR3 is TGTGCCAGCAGTCCCACCGTGGGGGACCAAGAGACCCAGTACTTC.

This sequence joins TRBV30 and TRBJ2-7; D perhaps matches TRBD2 (6 bases). The V end lost 5 bases, the J end lost 2 bases, and 19 bases lay between the germline ends. The CDR3 consists of 15 residues. Germline loops: CDR1 GTSNPN, CDR2 SVGIG (reference sequence). CDR3 residues: CAWDGGAKSTYEQYF. The CDR3 DNA sequence: TGTGCCTGGGACGGGGGAGCCAAAAGCACCTACGAGCAGTACTTC.

CDR3 protein: CASSQDPGRAVHEQYF. DNA of the CDR3: TGCGCCAGCAGCCAAGATCCTGGCAGGGCGGTCCACGAGCAGTACTTC. The chain employs TRBV4-1 and TRBJ2-7; a possible D gene is TRBD1 (5 bases). Germline V gene data show CDR1 as MGHRA and CDR2 as YSYEKL. The CDR3 is 16 amino acids. The V gene lost 0 bases and the J gene lost 5 bases, with 17 bases spanning the gap.

This clone was detected only once. This sequence joins TRBV10-3 and TRBJ2-5; possible D gene TRBD2, 5 bases. The CDR3 runs 14 residues. V lost 8 bases to trimming and J lost 2 bases, with 15 bases between them. Germline-derived CDR1 and CDR2 are ENHRY and SYGVKD. CDR3 bases: TGTGCCATCGGTGGCCCGACTACACAAGAGACCCAGTACTTC. Translating gives CAIGGPTTQETQYF.

The CDR3 protein is CASSRSGSSYNEQFF. CDR3 DNA: TGTGCCAGTAGTCGTAGCGGGAGCTCCTACAATGAGCAGTTCTTC. The V gene is TRBV19, the J gene TRBJ2-1, with 9 nucleotides matching TRBD2. CDR3 length: 15 amino acids. Germline V gene lookup returns CDR1 LNHDA and CDR2 SQIVND (reference sequence). J lost 0 bases, V lost 5 bases, and 2 bases had no gene match.

The chain joins TRBV6-5 to TRBJ2-1; no firm D call. The CDR3 spans 14 residues. Germline V gene data show CDR1 as MNHEY and CDR2 as SVGAGI. Trimming removed 0 bases from V and 4 bases from J, with 7 bases in between. This CDR3 is CASSYSSQYNEQFF. CDR3 sequence (DNA): TGTGCCAGCAGTTACTCGTCACAGTACAATGAGCAGTTCTTC.

This clone was counted once. The rearrangement uses TRBV11-2 and TRBJ2-1, with 7 bases identical to TRBD2. This CDR3 is 17 amino acids long. CDR1 and CDR2 from the germline V gene are SGHAT and FQNNGV. V was clipped by 3 bases and J by 2 bases; unmatched bases: 10. The CDR3, as DNA: TGTGCCAGCAGCTTCCCTACCGGGGGGAGTCCCTACAATGAGCAGTTCTTC. Its translation is CASSFPTGGSPYNEQFF.

J is TRBJ1-3 and V is TRBV6-6; D is uncertain. V lost 4 bases and J lost 4, with 8 bases in between. The CDR3 totals 13 residues. Germline assignment: CDR1 MNHNY and CDR2 SVGAGI (reference sequence). CDR3 residues: CASSLNSGNTIYF. The DNA for the CDR3 is TGTGCCAGCAGTTTAAACAGCGGAAACACCATATATTTT.

The CDR3 bases are TGCGCCAGCAGCCAAGATAGGGCCCTTTTAGAAAAACTGTTTTTT. It specifies CASSQDRALLEKLFF. The chain carries TRBV4-1 and TRBJ1-4; D gene ambiguous. Trimming stripped 0 bases from V and 8 bases from J, with 13 bases between. In germline, CDR1 is MGHRA, CDR2 YSYEKL. The CDR3 contains 15 residues.

This rearrangement joins TRBV28 to TRBJ2-7; 12 nucleotides line up with TRBD2. This CDR3 has 13 amino acids. Germline assignment: CDR1 MDHEN and CDR2 SYDVKM. V dropped 6 bases and J dropped 9; count of bases not matched to a gene: 6. The CDR3 spells CASSILAGGGQYF. The CDR3 DNA is TGTGCCAGCAGCATACTAGCGGGGGGCGGGCAGTACTTC.

The rearrangement uses TRBV6-5 and TRBJ1-1; the D gene is possibly TRBD1 (6 bases). Germline CDR1 is MNHEY and CDR2 is SVGAGI. V was trimmed by 2 bases and J by 5 bases, leaving 12 bases between them. The CDR3 length is 14 residues. The CDR3 reads CASSYGTYPTEAFF. The CDR3 DNA reads TGTGCCAGCAGTTACGGGACATACCCGACTGAAGCTTTCTTT.

This sequence joins TRBV28 and TRBJ2-7, with 7 bases identical to TRBD1. The V segment lost 7 bases and the J segment 3 bases; nucleotides outside the gene matches: 6. The CDR3 runs 13 residues. The germline gives CDR1 MDHEN, CDR2 SYDVKM. The CDR3 nucleotides read TGTGCCAGCAACAGGGGTATCGACTACGAGCAGTACTTC. It encodes CASNRGIDYEQYF.

The chain carries TRBV6-5 and TRBJ2-1; 8 bases map to TRBD1. CDR1 and CDR2 (germline): MNHEY, SVGAGI. The CDR3 length is 16 residues. V lost 0 bases and J lost 6; bases outside the gene matches: 7. CDR3 DNA sequence: TGTGCCAGCAGTTACTCCACGGACAGGGCGGGCAATGAGCAGTTCTTC. Protein product: CASSYSTDRAGNEQFF.

This clone was detected only once. CDR3 region: CASSVGYWRAGELTDTQYF. The DNA of the CDR3 is TGTGCCAGCAGCGTAGGCTACTGGAGGGCTGGAGAATTGACAGATACGCAGTATTTT. The chain uses TRBV9 and TRBJ2-3; a weak D match, TRBD2 (6 bases). CDR3 length equals 19 residues. Germline V gives CDR1 SGDLS, CDR2 YYNGEE. V was clipped by 0 bases and J by 3 bases, with 23 bases between them.

The chain uses TRBV7-9 and TRBJ1-6; tentative D call: TRBD1 (5 bases). CDR3 length: 15 residues. V lost 4 bases and J lost 8, with 15 bases in between. CDR1 and CDR2 (germline): SEHNR, FQNEAQ (reference sequence). CDR3 sequence: CASSSNRDRDSPLHF. Here the CDR3 DNA reads TGTGCCAGCAGCTCCAACCGGGACCGCGATTCACCCCTCCACTTT.

The J gene is TRBJ2-3, the V gene TRBV10-3; 8 nucleotides match TRBD2. Germline V lookup: CDR1 ENHRY, CDR2 SYGVKD. The junction had 5 bases not matched to a gene; V was cut back by 6 bases and J by 3 bases. CDR3 length: 14 amino acids. In nucleotides, the CDR3 is TGTGCCATCAGCCCCGGGACTAGTACAGATACGCAGTATTTT. Translation gives CAISPGTSTDTQYF.

CDR3 region: CASSVNWGDTEAFF. CDR3 DNA sequence: TGTGCCAGCAGTGTAAATTGGGGAGACACTGAAGCTTTCTTT. V and J are TRBV6-1 and TRBJ1-1, with D unclear. Trimming took 4 bases from V and 3 from J, leaving 12 bases between them. The CDR3 is made up of 14 amino acids. Germline V gives CDR1 MNHNS, CDR2 SASEGT.

With respect to this clone: The DNA is omitted, as the CDR3 cannot be located on it reliably, and the CDR3 follows TCRdb's listing. The chain joins TRBV27 to TRBJ1-1. The CDR3 is 13 amino acids long, termini counted. Germline CDR1 is MNHEY and CDR2 is SMNVEV (reference sequence). The CDR3 loop reads CASSSSGQRDAFF.

J is TRBJ2-7 and V is TRBV7-9; D might be TRBD2 (6 bases). CDR3 size: 16 residues. The germline V gene encodes CDR1 SEHNR and CDR2 FQNEAQ (reference sequence). Trimming cost V 5 bases and J 3 bases, with 20 bases left between them. CDR3 sequence reads: CASSAVDFGGLYEQYF. The DNA of the CDR3 is TGTGCCAGCAGCGCCGTCGATTTTGGGGGACTCTACGAGCAGTACTTC.

The chain combines TRBV28 with TRBJ2-1, with D unclear. The CDR3 is 13 residues long. The ends were cut back, 10 bases at V and 7 bases at J, with 17 bases in the middle. Germline CDR1 and CDR2: MDHEN and SYDVKM. CDR3 DNA: TGTGCCACCAGAGAGGTGCCGAGAAATGAGCAGTTCTTC. It is translated as CATREVPRNEQFF.

The gene calls are TRBV29-1 and TRBJ2-7; TRBD2 aligns across 10 bases. CDR1 is SQVTM and CDR2 is ANQGSEA in the germline V gene. With 1 base clipped from V and 4 bases from J, the junction kept 13 bases outside the gene matches. The CDR3 has 17 residues. CDR3 nucleotide sequence: TGCAGCGTTGAAGGACTCCCTTTAGCGGGGGGTATGTACGAGCAGTACTTC. Protein sequence: CSVEGLPLAGGMYEQYF.

V gene TRBV12-5 combines with J gene TRBJ2-3; D remains unclear. Looked up from germline, CDR1 is LGHNT and CDR2 is FRNRAP. The CDR3 consists of 14 residues. V gave up 1 base and J gave up 3 bases, with 8 bases separating them. CDR3 nucleotides: TGTGCTAGTGGTTTGGATCTTCGAACAGATACGCAGTATTTT. Its protein product is CASGLDLRTDTQYF.

The chain recombines TRBV2 with TRBJ1-1, with unresolved D. Looked up from germline, CDR1 is SNHLY and CDR2 is FYNNEI. V was pared by 7 bases and J by 1 base, with 13 bases between. There are 14 residues in the CDR3. The CDR3 DNA sequence: TGTGCCAGCACGTCGGGAGGACCGAACACTGAAGCTTTCTTT. The encoded protein is CASTSGGPNTEAFF. The full variable domain, rest sourced from reference TRBV2 and TRBJ1-1, is EPEVTQTPSHQVTQMGQEVILRCVPISNHLYFYWYRQILGQKVEFLVSFYNNEISEKSEIFDDQFSVERPDGSNFTLKIRSTKLEDSAMYFCASTSGGPNTEAFFGQGTRLTVV.

This chain uses TRBV19 with TRBJ2-1; D gene uncertain. Between the trimmed V and J ends, which lost 6 bases and 4 bases, there was a span of 16 bases. The CDR3 runs 15 residues. In germline, CDR1 is LNHDA, CDR2 SQIVND (reference sequence). CDR3 sequence reads: CASRWTPGGYNEQFF. The CDR3 DNA follows: TGTGCCAGTAGGTGGACCCCGGGCGGTTACAATGAGCAGTTCTTC.

The chain uses TRBV5-1 and TRBJ2-3, with D unclear. The CDR3 has 15 amino acids. CDR1 and CDR2 (germline): SGHRS, YFSETQ. V shed 0 bases and J shed 2 bases, with 10 bases lying between them. The CDR3 reads CASSLGQAFTDTQYF. Written as DNA, the CDR3 is TGCGCCAGCAGCTTGGGGCAGGCTTTCACAGATACGCAGTATTTT.

This chain joins TRBV6-1 and TRBJ1-1, with 7 positions matching TRBD1. The V and J ends lost 5 bases and 7 bases, in that order; junction bases with no gene match: 10. CDR1 and CDR2 from the germline V gene are MNHNS and SASEGT. The CDR3 is made up of 14 amino acids. CDR3 in DNA: TGTGCCAGCAGTATTGACGGGACAGCGGGTGAAGCTTTCTTT. This encodes CASSIDGTAGEAFF.

This chain uses TRBV6-5 with TRBJ1-1; D gene uncertain. The germline V gene has CDR1 MNHEY and CDR2 SVGAGI. V dropped 0 bases and J dropped 2 bases, with 10 bases sitting between them. This CDR3 region has 15 residues. CDR3 sequence (DNA): TGTGCCAGCAGTTACTCGATTCGGGGTAACACTGAAGCTTTCTTT. It codes for CASSYSIRGNTEAFF.

For the CDR3, the DNA is TGTGCCAGCAGCCCAGGACAGGGGCTCGACGAGCAGTACTTC. Its translation is CASSPGQGLDEQYF. V is TRBV6-5 and J is TRBJ2-7, with 9 positions matching TRBD1. The germline V gene has CDR1 MNHEY and CDR2 SVGAGI. The CDR3 length is 14 residues. The J segment lost 5 bases and the V segment lost 6 bases, leaving 8 bases of the junction unmatched.